The 9 T cell receptor beta chains presented below share a single source sample, sequenced in a study of CDR3 diversity in severe acne. TCRdb called the PCR reads again in MiXCR, with one record for every CDR3 protein. The table records 65,000 to 95,000 distinct CDR3 sequences, roughly 51% of them present only once. Sequencing used blood. The receptors were sampled from a male donor in good health, without acne.

CDR3 DNA: TGTGCCACCAGCAGAGATCGAGATTATAGCAATCAGCCCCAGCATTTT. Amino acids: CATSRDRDYSNQPQHF. The V gene is TRBV15, the J gene TRBJ1-5; no clear D. The length of the CDR3 is 16 residues. Germline loops: CDR1 LNHNV, CDR2 YYDKDF (reference sequence). Trimming left V 0 bases short and J 0 bases short, with 9 bases between.

Comment on this clonotype: One end of the junction varies from germline; a read error may be responsible. The V gene is TRBV25-1, the J gene TRBJ1-1; D not resolved. CDR1 is MGHDK, CDR2 SYGVNS, per germline. This CDR3 has 16 residues. This CDR3 is CASSFVRETMNTVAFF. CDR3 nucleotide sequence: TGTGCCAGCAGTTTTGTAAGGGAAACCATGAACACTGTAGCTTTCTTT.

This clonotype was seen at least ten times. The chain has TRBV5-1 and TRBJ1-3; D unclear. The CDR3 length is 14 residues. Germline V gene sequence: CDR1 SGHRS, CDR2 YFSETQ. The ends were cut back, 0 bases at V and 0 bases at J, with 4 bases in the middle. The DNA for the CDR3 is TGCGCCAGCAGCTTGGCAGGCTCTGGAAACACCATATATTTT. This encodes CASSLAGSGNTIYF.

This chain links TRBV2 with TRBJ1-5; D gene unclear. Between the trimmed V and J ends, which lost 11 bases and 0 bases, there was a span of 11 bases. The CDR3 spans 13 residues. Germline assignment: CDR1 SNHLY and CDR2 FYNNEI. CDR3 residues: CAGRQYSNQPQHF. CDR3 nucleotide sequence: TGTGCCGGCCGCCAGTATAGCAATCAGCCCCAGCATTTT.

In this sample, this clonotype turned up once. The chain joins TRBV2 to TRBJ2-5; the match to TRBD1 covers 9 bases. The germline gives CDR1 SNHLY, CDR2 FYNNEI. The V gene end was trimmed by 7 bases and the J gene end by 5 bases; junction bases not matched to a gene: 11. This CDR3 contains 15 residues. The CDR3 spells CASTKEQGAGETQYF. CDR3 DNA sequence: TGTGCCAGCACCAAAGAACAGGGGGCGGGTGAGACCCAGTACTTC.

This clonotype was recorded once. The V and J genes are TRBV5-4 and TRBJ2-5; D tentatively fits TRBD1 or TRBD2 (5 bases each). CDR3 length equals 11 residues. The V gene lost 4 bases and the J gene lost 7 bases, with 8 bases spanning the gap. Germline-derived CDR1 and CDR2 are SGHNT and YYREEE (reference sequence). The CDR3 nucleotides are TGTGCCAGCAGCATTGGGGGGACCCAGTACTTC. As protein: CASSIGGTQYF.

In its sample, this clonotype was seen many times. This chain links TRBV25-1 with TRBJ2-5, with no clear D. CDR1 and CDR2 (germline): MGHDK, SYGVNS. The CDR3 length is 16 residues. V was trimmed by 5 bases and J by 1 base, leaving 17 bases between them. The CDR3 sequence: CASSPQLSDSQETQYF. Written as DNA, the CDR3 is TGTGCCAGCAGTCCACAATTGAGTGATTCCCAAGAGACCCAGTACTTC.

Comments on this clonotype: A read error may be the cause here, since a much bigger clone is one base away. The DNA of the CDR3 is TGTGCCAGTAGTATTTCCGGGGGAAGCGCTGAAGCTTTCTTT. This encodes CASSISGGSAEAFF. The rearrangement uses TRBV19 and TRBJ1-1, with a weak D call TRBD1 (5 bases). V lost 3 bases and J lost 6, with 14 bases in between. Germline V lookup: CDR1 LNHDA, CDR2 SQIVND (reference sequence). CDR3 length equals 14 residues.

This clonotype has a count of ten or more. This sequence joins TRBV5-1 and TRBJ2-1; D is undetermined. The CDR3 runs 14 residues. V was shortened by 0 bases and J by 6 bases, with 10 bases between the two germline ends. Per the germline V gene, CDR1 is SGHRS and CDR2 is YFSETQ. The CDR3: CASSLGPSGNEQFF. CDR3 bases: TGCGCCAGCAGCTTGGGACCTTCCGGCAATGAGCAGTTCTTC. Full variable domain (outside the CDR3, taken from reference TRBV5-1 and TRBJ2-1): KAGVTQTPRYLIKTRGQQVTLSCSPISGHRSVSWYQQTPGQGLQFLFEYFSETQRNKGNFPGRFSGRQFSNSRSEMNVSTLELGDSALYLCASSLGPSGNEQFFGPGTRLTVL.